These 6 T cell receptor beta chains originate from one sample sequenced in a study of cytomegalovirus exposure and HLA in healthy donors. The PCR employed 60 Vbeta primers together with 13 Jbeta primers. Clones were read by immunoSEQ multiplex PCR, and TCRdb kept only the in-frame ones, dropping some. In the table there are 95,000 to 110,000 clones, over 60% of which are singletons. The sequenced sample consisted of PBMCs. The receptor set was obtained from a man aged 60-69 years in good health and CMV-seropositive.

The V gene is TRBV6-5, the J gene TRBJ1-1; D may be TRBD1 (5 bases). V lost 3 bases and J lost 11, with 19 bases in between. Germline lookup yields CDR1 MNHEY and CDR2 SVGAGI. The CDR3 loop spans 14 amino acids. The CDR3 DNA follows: TGTGCCAGCAGTTATGGGCAGGGCCGCACCTCGGCTTTCTTT. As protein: CASSYGQGRTSAFF.

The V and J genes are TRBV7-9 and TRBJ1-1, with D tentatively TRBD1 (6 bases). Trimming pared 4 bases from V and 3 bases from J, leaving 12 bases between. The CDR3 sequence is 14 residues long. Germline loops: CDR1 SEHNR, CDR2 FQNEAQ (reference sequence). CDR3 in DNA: TGTGCCAGCAGCTCAAGGACAGCTGACACTGAAGCTTTCTTT. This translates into CASSSRTADTEAFF.

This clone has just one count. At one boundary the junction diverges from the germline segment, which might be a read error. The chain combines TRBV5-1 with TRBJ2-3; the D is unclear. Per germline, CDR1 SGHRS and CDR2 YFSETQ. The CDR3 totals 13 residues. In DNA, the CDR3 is TGCGCCAGCAGCTTGGGGGCGCGCCAAGGAATGGTTTTT. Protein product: CASSLGARQGMVF.

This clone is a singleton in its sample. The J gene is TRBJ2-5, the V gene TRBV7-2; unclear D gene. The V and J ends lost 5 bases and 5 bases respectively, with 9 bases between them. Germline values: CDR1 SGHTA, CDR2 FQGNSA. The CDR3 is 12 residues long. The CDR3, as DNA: TGTGCCAGCAGCGTCTACCCCGAGACCCAGTACTTC. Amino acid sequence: CASSVYPETQYF.

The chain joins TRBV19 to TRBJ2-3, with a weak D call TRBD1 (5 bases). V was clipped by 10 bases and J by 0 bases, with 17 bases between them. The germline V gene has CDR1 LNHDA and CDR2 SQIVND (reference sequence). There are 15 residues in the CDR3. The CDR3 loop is CATSASGYSTDTQYF. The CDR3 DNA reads TGTGCCACCTCAGCATCAGGGTATAGCACAGATACGCAGTATTTT.

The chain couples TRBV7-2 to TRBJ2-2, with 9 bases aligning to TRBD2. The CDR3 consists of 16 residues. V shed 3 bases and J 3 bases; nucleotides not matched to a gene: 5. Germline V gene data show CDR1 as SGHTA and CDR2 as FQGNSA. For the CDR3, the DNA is TGTGCCAGCAGCTTTTACGGCGGGGGGGACACCGGGGAGCTGTTTTTT. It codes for CASSFYGGGDTGELFF.